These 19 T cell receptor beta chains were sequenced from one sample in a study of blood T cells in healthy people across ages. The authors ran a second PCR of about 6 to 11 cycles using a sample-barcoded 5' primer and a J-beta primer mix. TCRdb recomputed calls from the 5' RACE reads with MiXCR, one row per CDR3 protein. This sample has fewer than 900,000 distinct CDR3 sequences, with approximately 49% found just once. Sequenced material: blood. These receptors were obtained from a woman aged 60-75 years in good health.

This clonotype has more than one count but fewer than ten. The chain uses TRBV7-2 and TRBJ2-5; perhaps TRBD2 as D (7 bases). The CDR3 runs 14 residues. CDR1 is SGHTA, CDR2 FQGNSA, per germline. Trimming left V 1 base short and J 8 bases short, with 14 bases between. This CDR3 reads CASSLGEGGGTQYF. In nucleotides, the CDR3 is TGTGCCAGCAGCTTAGGGGAGGGGGGGGGAACCCAGTACTTC.

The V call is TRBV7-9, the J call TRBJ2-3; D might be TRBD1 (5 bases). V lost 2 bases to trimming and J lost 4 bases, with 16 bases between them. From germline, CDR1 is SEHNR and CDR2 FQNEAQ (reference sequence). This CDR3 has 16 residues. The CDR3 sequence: CASSLRDRGISDTQYF. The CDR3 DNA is TGTGCCAGCAGCTTACGTGACAGAGGAATTTCAGATACGCAGTATTTT.

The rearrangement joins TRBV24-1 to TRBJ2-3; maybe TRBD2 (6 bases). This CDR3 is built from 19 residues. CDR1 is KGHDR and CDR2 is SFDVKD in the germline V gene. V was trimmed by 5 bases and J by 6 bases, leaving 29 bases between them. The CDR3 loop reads CATSALTGEAGGSPDTQYF. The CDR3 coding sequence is TGTGCCACCAGTGCCCTAACCGGGGAAGCGGGCGGGTCTCCGGATACGCAGTATTTT.

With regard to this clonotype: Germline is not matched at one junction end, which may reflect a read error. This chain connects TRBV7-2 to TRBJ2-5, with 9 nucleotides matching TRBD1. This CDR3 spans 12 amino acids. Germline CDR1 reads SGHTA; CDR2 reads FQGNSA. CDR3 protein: CASRDREDEQYF. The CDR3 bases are TGTGCCAGCCGGGACAGGGAGGACGAGCAGTACTTT.

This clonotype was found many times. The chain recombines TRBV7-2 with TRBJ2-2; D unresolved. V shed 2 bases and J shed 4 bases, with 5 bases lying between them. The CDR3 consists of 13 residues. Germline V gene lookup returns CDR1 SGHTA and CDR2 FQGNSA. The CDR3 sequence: CASSLLGTGELFF. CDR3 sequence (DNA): TGTGCCAGCAGCTTATTGGGCACCGGGGAGCTGTTTTTT.

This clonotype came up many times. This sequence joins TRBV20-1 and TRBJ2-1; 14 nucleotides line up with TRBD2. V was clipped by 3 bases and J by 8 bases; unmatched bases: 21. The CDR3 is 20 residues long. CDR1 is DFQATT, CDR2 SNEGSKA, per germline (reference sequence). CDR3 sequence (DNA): TGCAGTGCTAGGACCGTAGGGACTAGCGGGGGAATCTCCCGCCTTGATGAGCAGTTCTTC. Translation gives CSARTVGTSGGISRLDEQFF.

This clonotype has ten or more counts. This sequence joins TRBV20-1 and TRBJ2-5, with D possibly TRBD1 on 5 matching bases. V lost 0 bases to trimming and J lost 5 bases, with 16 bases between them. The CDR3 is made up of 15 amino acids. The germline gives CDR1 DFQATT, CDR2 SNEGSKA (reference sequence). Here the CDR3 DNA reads TGCAGTGCTAGAGATCTCGAGACAGCCGGGGAGACCCAGTACTTC. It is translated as CSARDLETAGETQYF.

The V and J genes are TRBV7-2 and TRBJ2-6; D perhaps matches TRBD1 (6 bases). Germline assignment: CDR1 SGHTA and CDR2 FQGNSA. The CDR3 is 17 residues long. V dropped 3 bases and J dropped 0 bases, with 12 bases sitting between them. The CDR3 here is CASSLGDTASGANVLTF. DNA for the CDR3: TGTGCCAGCAGCTTGGGGGACACCGCCTCTGGGGCCAACGTCCTGACTTTC. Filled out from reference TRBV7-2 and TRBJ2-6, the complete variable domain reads GAGVSQSPSNKVTEKGKDVELRCDPISGHTALYWYRQSLGQGLEFLIYFQGNSAPDKSGLPSDRFSAERTGGSVSTLTIQRTQQEDSAVYLCASSLGDTASGANVLTFGAGSRLTVL.

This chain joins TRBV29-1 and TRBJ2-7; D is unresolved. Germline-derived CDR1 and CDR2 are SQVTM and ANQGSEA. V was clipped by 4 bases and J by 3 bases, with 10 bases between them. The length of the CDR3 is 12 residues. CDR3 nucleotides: TGCAGCGTTGCCCAGGTTTTCTACGAGCAGTACTTC. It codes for CSVAQVFYEQYF.

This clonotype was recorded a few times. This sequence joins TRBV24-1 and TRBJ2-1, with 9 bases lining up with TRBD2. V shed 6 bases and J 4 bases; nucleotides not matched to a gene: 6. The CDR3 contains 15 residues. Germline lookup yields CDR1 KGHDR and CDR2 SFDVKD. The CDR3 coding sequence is TGTGCCACCAGTTTAAGCGGGGGGATTTACAATGAGCAGTTCTTC. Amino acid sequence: CATSLSGGIYNEQFF.

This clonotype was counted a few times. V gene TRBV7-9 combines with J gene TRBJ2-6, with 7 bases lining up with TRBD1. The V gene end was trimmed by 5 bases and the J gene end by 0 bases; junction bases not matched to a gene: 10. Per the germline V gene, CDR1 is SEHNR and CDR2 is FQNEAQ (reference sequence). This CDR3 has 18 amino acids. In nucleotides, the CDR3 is TGTGCCAGCAGCATTAGGACAGGTTCAAGCTCTGGGGCCAACGTCCTGACTTTC. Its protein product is CASSIRTGSSSGANVLTF.

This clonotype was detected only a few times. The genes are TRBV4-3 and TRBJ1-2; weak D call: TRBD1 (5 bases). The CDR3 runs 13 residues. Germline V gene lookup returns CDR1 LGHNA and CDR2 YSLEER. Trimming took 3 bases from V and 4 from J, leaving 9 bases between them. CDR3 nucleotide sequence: TGCGCCAGCAGCCATGAAGGGGTCTATGGCTACACCTTC. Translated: CASSHEGVYGYTF.

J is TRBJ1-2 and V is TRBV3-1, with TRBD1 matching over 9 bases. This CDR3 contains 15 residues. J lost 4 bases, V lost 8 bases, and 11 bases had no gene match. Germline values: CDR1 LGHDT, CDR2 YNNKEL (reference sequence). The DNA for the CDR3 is TGTGCCAGCGACCAGATACAGGGGGCCCGCTATGGCTACACCTTC. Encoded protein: CASDQIQGARYGYTF.

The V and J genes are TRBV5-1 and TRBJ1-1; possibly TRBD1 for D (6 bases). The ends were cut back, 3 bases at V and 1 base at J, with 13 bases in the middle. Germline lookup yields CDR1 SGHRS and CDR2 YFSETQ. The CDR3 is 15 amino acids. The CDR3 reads CASSSRAGANTEAFF. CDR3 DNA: TGCGCCAGCAGCTCCCGCGCGGGGGCGAACACTGAAGCTTTCTTT.

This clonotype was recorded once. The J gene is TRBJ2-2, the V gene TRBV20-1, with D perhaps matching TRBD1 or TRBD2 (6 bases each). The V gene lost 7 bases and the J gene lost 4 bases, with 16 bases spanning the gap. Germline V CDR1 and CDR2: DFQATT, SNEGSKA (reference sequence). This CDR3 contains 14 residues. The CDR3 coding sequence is TGCAGTGGGAGGGGACAACCGAGCACCGGGGAGCTGTTTTTT. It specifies CSGRGQPSTGELFF.

CDR3 nucleotides: TGCGCCAGCAGCTTGGGGACAGGGGCGAATAATGAAAAACTGTTTTTT. This gives the protein CASSLGTGANNEKLFF. This chain joins TRBV5-1 and TRBJ1-4; TRBD1 agrees at 9 bases. The CDR3 runs to 16 residues. CDR1 is SGHRS and CDR2 is YFSETQ in the germline V gene. J was trimmed by 4 bases and V by 0 bases; bases with no gene match: 4.

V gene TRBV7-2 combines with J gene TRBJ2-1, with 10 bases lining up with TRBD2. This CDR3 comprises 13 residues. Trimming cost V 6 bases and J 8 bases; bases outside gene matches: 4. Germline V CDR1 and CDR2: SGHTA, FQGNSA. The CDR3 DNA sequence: TGTGCCAGCAGAGCGGGGGGGCGGGATGAGCAGTTCTTC. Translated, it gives CASRAGGRDEQFF.

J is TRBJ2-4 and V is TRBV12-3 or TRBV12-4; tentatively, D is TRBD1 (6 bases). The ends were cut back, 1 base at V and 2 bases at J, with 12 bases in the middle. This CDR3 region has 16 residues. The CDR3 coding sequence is TGTGCCAGCAGTTTAGTGGGGACAAACCCCAAAAACATTCAGTACTTC. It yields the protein CASSLVGTNPKNIQYF.

Here the CDR3 reads CASSLDGLDNSPLHF. The CDR3, as DNA: TGCGCCAGCAGCTTGGACGGGCTGGACAATTCACCCCTCCACTTT. The rearrangement joins TRBV5-1 to TRBJ1-6; D not certain. Germline assignment: CDR1 SGHRS and CDR2 YFSETQ. The CDR3 runs to 15 residues. Trimming left V 0 bases short and J 7 bases short, with 11 bases between.